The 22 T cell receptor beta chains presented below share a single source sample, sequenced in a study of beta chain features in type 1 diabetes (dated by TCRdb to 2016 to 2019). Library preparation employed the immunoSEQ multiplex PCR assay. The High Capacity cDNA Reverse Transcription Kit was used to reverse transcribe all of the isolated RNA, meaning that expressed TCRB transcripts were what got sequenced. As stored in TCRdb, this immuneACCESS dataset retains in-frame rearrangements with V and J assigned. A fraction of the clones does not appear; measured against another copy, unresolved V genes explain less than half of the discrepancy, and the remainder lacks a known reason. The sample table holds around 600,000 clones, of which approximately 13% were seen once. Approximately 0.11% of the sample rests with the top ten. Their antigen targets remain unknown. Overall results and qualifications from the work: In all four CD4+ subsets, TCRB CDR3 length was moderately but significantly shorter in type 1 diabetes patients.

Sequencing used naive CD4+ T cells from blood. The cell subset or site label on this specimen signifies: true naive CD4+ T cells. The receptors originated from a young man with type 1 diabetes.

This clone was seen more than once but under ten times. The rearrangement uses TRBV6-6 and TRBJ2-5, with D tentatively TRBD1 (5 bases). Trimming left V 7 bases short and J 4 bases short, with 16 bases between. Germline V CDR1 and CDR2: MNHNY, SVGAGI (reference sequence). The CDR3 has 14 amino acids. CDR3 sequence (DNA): TGTGCCAGCACAGGGCTCCCGGAAGGAGAGACCCAGTACTTC. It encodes CASTGLPEGETQYF.

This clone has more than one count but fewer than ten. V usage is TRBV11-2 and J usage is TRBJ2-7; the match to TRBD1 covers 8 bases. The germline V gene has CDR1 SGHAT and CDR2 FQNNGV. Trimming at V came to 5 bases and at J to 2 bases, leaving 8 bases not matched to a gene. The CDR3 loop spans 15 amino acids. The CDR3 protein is CASSPWTGNTYEQYF. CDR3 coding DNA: TGTGCCAGCAGCCCTTGGACAGGGAACACCTACGAGCAGTACTTC. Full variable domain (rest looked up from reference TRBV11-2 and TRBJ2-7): EAGVAQSPRYKIIEKRQSVAFWCNPISGHATLYWYQQILGQGPKLLIQFQNNGVVDDSQLPKDRFSAERLKGVDSTLKIQPAKLEDSAVYLCASSPWTGNTYEQYFGPGTRLTVT.

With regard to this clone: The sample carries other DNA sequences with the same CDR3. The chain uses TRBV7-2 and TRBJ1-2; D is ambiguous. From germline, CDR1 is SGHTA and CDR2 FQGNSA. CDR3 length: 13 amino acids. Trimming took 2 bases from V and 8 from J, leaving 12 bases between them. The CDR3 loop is CASSLNGEGGYTF. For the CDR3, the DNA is TGTGCCAGCAGCTTAAACGGCGAAGGGGGCTACACCTTC.

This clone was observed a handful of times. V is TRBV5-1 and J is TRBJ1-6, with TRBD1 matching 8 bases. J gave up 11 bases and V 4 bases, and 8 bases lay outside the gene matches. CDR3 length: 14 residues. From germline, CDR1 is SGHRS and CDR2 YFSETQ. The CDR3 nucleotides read TGCGCCAGCAGCCCCGCGGGACAGGAGCCACCCCTCCACTTT. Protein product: CASSPAGQEPPLHF.

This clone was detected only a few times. CDR3 in amino acids: CSVVFTGRGHTEAFF. The CDR3 nucleotides are TGCAGCGTCGTGTTCACGGGCAGGGGGCACACTGAAGCTTTCTTT. The rearrangement links TRBV29-1 to TRBJ1-1; TRBD1 matches at 8 bases. Germline V gives CDR1 SQVTM, CDR2 ANQGSEA. V dropped 6 bases and J dropped 3; count of bases not matched to a gene: 12. The CDR3 is made up of 15 amino acids. The entire variable domain, with the rest obtained from reference TRBV29-1 and TRBJ1-1, is as follows: SAVISQKPSRDICQRGTSLTIQCQVDSQVTMMFWYRQQPGQSLTLIATANQGSEATYESGFVIDKFPISRPNLTFSTLTVSNMSPEDSSIYLCSVVFTGRGHTEAFFGQGTRLTVV.

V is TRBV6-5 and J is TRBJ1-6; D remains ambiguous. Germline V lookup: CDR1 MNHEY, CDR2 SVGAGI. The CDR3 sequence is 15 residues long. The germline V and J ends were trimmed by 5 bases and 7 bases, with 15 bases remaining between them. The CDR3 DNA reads TGTGCCAGCAGTCTGTCGGGTTCAGGAAATTCACCCCTCCACTTT. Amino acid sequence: CASSLSGSGNSPLHF.

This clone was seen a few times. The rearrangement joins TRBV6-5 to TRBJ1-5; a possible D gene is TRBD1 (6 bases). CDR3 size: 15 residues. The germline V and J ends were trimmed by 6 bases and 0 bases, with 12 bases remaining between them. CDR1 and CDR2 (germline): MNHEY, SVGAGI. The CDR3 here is CASRSGGHSNQPQHF. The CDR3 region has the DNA TGTGCCAGCAGGTCCGGGGGACATAGCAATCAGCCCCAGCATTTT.

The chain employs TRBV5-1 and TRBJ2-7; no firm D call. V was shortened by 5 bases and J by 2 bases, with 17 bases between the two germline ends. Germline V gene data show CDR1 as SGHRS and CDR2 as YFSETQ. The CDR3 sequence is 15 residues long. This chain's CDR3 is CASRDGPSGPYEQYF. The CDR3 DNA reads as TGCGCCAGCAGGGACGGGCCGAGTGGCCCCTACGAGCAGTACTTC. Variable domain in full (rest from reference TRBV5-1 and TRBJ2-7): KAGVTQTPRYLIKTRGQQVTLSCSPISGHRSVSWYQQTPGQGLQFLFEYFSETQRNKGNFPGRFSGRQFSNSRSEMNVSTLELGDSALYLCASRDGPSGPYEQYFGPGTRLTVT.

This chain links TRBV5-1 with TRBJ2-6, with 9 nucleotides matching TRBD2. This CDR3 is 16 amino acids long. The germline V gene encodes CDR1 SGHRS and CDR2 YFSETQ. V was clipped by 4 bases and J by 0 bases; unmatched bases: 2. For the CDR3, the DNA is TGCGCCAGCAGCGGGACTAGCAGCTCTGGGGCCAACGTCCTGACTTTC. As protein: CASSGTSSSGANVLTF.

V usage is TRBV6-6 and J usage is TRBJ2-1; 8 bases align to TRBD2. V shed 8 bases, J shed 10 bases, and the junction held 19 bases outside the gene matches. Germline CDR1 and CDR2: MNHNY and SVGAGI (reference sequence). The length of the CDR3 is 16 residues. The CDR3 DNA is TGTGCCAGCGCCCTGGCTAGCGGGTTGGTTGGGGGGGAGCAGTTCTTC. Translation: CASALASGLVGGEQFF.

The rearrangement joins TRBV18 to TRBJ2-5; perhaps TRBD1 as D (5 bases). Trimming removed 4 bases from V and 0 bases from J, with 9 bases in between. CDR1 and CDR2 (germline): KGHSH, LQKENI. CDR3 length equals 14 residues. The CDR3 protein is CASSRGQYQETQYF. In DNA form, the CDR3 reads TGTGCCAGCTCACGGGGCCAGTACCAAGAGACCCAGTACTTC.

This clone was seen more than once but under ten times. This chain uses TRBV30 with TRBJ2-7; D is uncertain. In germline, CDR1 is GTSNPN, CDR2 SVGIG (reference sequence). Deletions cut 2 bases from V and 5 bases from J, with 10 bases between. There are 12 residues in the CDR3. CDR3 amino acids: CAWSRSLHEQYF. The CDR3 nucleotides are TGTGCCTGGAGTCGTAGCTTACACGAGCAGTACTTC. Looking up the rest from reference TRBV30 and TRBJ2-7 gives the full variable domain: SQTIHQWPATLVQPVGSPLSLECTVEGTSNPNLYWYRQAAGRGLQLLFYSVGIGQISSEVPQNLSASRPQDRQFILSSKKLLLSDSGFYLCAWSRSLHEQYFGPGTRLTVT.

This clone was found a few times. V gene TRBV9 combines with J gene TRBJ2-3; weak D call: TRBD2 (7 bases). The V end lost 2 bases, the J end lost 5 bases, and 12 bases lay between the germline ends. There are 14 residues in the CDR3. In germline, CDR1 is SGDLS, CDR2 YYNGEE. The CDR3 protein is CASSVRGQGDTQYF. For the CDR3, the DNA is TGTGCCAGCAGCGTGCGGGGGCAGGGAGATACGCAGTATTTT.

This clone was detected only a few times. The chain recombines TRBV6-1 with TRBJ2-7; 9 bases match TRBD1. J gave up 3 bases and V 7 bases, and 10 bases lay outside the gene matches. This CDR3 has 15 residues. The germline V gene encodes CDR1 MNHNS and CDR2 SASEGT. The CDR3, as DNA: TGTGCCAGCACCTGGACAGGGGAGTCCAACTACGAGCAGTACTTC. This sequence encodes CASTWTGESNYEQYF.

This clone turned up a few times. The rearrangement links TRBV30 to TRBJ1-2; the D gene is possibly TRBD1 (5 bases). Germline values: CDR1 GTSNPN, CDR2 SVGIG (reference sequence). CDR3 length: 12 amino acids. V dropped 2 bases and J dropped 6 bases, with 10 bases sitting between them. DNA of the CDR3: TGTGCCTGGAGTCCCCTGGGGGATGGCTACACCTTC. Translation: CAWSPLGDGYTF.

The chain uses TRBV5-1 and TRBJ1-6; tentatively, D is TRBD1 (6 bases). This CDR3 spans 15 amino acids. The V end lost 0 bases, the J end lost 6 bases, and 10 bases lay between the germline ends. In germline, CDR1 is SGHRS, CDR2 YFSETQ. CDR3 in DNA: TGCGCCAGCAGCTTGGGAGGGGGATCTAATTCACCCCTCCACTTT. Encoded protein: CASSLGGGSNSPLHF.

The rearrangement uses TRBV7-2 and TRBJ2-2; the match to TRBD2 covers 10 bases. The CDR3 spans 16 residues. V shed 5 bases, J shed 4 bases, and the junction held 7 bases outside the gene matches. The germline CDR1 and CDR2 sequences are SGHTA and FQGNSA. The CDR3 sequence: CASSPRLAGVTGELFF. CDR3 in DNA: TGTGCCAGCAGCCCCCGTCTAGCGGGGGTCACCGGGGAGCTGTTTTTT. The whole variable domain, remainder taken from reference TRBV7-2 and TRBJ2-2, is GAGVSQSPSNKVTEKGKDVELRCDPISGHTALYWYRQSLGQGLEFLIYFQGNSAPDKSGLPSDRFSAERTGGSVSTLTIQRTQQEDSAVYLCASSPRLAGVTGELFFGEGSRLTVL.

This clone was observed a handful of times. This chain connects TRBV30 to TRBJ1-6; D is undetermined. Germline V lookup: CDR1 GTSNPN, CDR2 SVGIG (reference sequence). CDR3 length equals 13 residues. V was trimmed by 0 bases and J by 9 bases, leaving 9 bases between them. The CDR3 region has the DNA TGTGCCTGGAGTGTACAAGGTTTTTCACCCCTCCACTTT. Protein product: CAWSVQGFSPLHF.

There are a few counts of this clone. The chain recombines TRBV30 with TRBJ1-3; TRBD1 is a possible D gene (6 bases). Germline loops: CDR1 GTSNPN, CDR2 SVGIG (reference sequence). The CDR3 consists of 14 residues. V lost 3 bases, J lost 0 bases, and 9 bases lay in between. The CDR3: CAWRTGASGNTIYF. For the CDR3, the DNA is TGTGCCTGGAGGACAGGAGCCTCTGGAAACACCATATATTTT.

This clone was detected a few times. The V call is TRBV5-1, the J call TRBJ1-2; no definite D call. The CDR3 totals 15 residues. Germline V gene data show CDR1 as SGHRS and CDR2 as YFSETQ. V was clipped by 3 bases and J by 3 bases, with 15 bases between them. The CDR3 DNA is TGCGCCAGCAGCTGGGCCGACAAAGGAGACTATGGCTACACCTTC. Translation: CASSWADKGDYGYTF.

CDR3 in amino acids: CASSLGLAHSYEQYF. The CDR3 nucleotides are TGCGCCAGCAGCTTGGGACTAGCGCACTCCTACGAGCAGTACTTC. V is TRBV5-1 and J is TRBJ2-7; 8 positions agree with TRBD2. Trimming at V came to 0 bases and at J to 0 bases, leaving 2 bases not matched to a gene. The length of the CDR3 is 15 residues. Germline loops: CDR1 SGHRS, CDR2 YFSETQ.

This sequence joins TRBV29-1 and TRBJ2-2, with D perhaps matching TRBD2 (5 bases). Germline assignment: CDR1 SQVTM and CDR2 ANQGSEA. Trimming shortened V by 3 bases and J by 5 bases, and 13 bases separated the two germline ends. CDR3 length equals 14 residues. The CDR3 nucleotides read TGCAGCGTTGATGTGGCAGAGCGGACCGGGGAGCTGTTTTTT. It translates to CSVDVAERTGELFF.